This T cell receptor (beta chain) was sequenced for a study of T cell repertoires in cytomegalovirus infection. As for the study in general: Both CMV infection and a matching HLA type were indicated by public TCR beta signatures.

CDR1 is SEHNR, CDR2 FQNEAQ, per germline (reference sequence). The CDR3 loop spans 16 amino acids. Trimming took 5 bases from V and 4 from J, leaving 20 bases between them. TCRdb reanalysed the reads using MiXCR and keeps one entry per CDR3 protein. The table lists around 100,000 distinct CDR3 sequences, around a tenth of them singletons. Overall study findings and caveats: Cumulative frequency (of public TCR beta family members) identified carriers of CMV plus the relevant HLA. The study found HLA-C-restricted CMV-specific TCR beta clonotypes dominating the ex vivo response.

This clonotype occurred a few times. Its antigen is not known. Sequencing was performed on PBMCs, sequenced either directly or after in vitro stimulation (not recorded which). The chain carries TRBV7-9 and TRBJ1-2, with D maybe TRBD1 (5 bases). The sequence was collected from a human donor in good health (CMV status not recorded). Some clones in this sample may be carry-over from other donors' samples. CDR3 sequence reads: CASSLPGVARAYGYTF. As DNA, the CDR3 is TGTGCCAGCAGCCTCCCGGGGGTAGCCAGGGCCTATGGCTACACCTTC.